This T cell receptor beta chain was found in a study of T cells in Graves' hyperthyroidism and ophthalmopathy. Overall study findings and caveats: Ophthalmopathy prediction by the model preceded onset by a median approximately 5.9 months. Blood also contained most expanded thyroid clonotypes above 0.001.

Clinical symptoms, serum thyroxine and TRAb, thyroid ultrasound and orbital computed tomography were used for the diagnoses. The CDR3 runs to 13 residues. Looked up from germline, CDR1 is LNHNV and CDR2 is YYDKDF (reference sequence). This clonotype was picked up one time. What it binds is unknown. Germline and junction disagree at one end, which may indicate a read error. Authors of the study amplified TCR beta CDR3 regions from RNA transcripts. Carried out on the TCR CDR3, a first-round RT-PCR used the HTBI primer set. TCRdb reprocessed the multiplex PCR reads with MiXCR, giving one entry per CDR3 protein. The top ten hold 8.9% of the sample, which has about 840,000 distinct CDR3 sequences, 38% seen once.

This chain uses TRBV15 with TRBJ1-2, with D unresolved. Sequenced: blood. This TCR was sampled from a man aged 18 to 30 with Graves' hyperthyroidism. CDR3 bases: TGTGCCACCAGCCGCGGAGGACCCGATGGCCACACCTTC. Translated: CATSRGGPDGHTF.